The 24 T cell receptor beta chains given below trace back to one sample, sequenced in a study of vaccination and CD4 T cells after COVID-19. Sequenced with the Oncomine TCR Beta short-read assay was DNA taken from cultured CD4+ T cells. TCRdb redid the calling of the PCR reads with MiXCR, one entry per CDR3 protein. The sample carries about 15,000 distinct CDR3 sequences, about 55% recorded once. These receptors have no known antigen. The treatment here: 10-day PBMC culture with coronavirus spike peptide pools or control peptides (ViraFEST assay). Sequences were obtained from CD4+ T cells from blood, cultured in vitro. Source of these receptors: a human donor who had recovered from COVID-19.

The CDR3 DNA reads TGTGCCAGCAGTGAAAGTAATGGGCGGCGGAACACTGAAGCTTTCTTT. This encodes CASSESNGRRNTEAFF. V and J are TRBV25-1 and TRBJ1-1; D unclear. The germline V gene has CDR1 MGHDK and CDR2 SYGVNS. The CDR3 loop spans 16 amino acids. The V gene lost 2 bases and the J gene lost 1 base, with 14 bases spanning the gap. The full variable domain, in which reference TRBV25-1 and TRBJ1-1 provide the parts outside the CDR3, is EADIYQTPRYLVIGTGKKITLECSQTMGHDKMYWYQQDPGMELHLIHYSYGVNSTEKGDLSSESTVSRIRTEHFPLTLESARPSHTSQYLCASSESNGRRNTEAFFGQGTRLTVV.

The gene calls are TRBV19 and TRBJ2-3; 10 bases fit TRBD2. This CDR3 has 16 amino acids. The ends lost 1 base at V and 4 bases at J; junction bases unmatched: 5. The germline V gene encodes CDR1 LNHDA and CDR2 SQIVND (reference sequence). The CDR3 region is CASSIVGAGGPDTQYF. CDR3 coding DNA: TGTGCCAGTAGTATAGTCGGAGCGGGAGGGCCAGATACGCAGTATTTT.

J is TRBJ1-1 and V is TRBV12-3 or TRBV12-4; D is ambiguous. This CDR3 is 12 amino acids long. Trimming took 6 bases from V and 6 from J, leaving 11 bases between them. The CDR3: CASSPVVPEAFF. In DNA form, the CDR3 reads TGTGCCAGCAGCCCCGTGGTCCCTGAAGCTTTCTTT.

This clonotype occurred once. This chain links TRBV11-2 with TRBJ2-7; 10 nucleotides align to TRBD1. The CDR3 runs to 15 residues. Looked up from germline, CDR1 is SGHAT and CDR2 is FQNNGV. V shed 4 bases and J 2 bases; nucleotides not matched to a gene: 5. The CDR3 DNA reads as TGTGCCAGCAGCTCCGGACAGGGGGGGACCTACGAGCAGTACTTC. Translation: CASSSGQGGTYEQYF.

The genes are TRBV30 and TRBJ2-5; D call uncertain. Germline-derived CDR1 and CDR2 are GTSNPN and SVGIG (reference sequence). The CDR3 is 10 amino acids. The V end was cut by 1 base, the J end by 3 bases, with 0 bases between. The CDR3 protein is CAWSEETQYF. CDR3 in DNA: TGTGCCTGGAGTGAAGAGACCCAGTACTTC.

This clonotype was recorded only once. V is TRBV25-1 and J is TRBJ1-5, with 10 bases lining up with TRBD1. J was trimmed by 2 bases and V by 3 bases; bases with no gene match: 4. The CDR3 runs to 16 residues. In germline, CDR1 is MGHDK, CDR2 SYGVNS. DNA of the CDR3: TGTGCCAGCAGTGAGTCCGGGACAGGGGGCAATCAGCCCCAGCATTTT. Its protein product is CASSESGTGGNQPQHF.

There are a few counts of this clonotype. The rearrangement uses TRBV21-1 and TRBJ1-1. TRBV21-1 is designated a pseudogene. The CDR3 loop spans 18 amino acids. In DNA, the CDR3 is TGTGCCAGCAGCAACCACGGGGTGGGAGGTGCGATGAACACTGAAGCTTTCTTT. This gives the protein CASSNHGVGGAMNTEAFF.

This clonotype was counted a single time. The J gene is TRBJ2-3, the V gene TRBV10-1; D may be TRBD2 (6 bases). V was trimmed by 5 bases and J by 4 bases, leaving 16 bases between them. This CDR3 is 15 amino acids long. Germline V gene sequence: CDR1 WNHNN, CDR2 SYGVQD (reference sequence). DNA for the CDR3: TGCGCCAGCAGTAGTAGCGGAGGTGGATCAGATACGCAGTATTTT. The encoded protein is CASSSSGGGSDTQYF.

CDR3 sequence: CASRSRGLAGTNEQFF. As DNA, the CDR3 is TGTGCCAGTAGATCTAGGGGACTAGCGGGTACGAATGAGCAGTTCTTC. The genes are TRBV19 and TRBJ2-1, with 12 bases that match TRBD2. There are 16 residues in the CDR3. The V gene's germline CDR1 is LNHDA and CDR2 SQIVND (reference sequence). The V segment lost 6 bases and the J segment 7 bases; nucleotides outside the gene matches: 10.

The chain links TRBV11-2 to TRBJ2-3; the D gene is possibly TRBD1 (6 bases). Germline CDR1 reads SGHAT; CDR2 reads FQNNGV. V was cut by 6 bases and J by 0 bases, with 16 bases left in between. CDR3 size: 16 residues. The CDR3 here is CASSSGTSYSTDTQYF. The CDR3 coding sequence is TGTGCCAGCAGTTCCGGGACATCCTATAGCACAGATACGCAGTATTTT.

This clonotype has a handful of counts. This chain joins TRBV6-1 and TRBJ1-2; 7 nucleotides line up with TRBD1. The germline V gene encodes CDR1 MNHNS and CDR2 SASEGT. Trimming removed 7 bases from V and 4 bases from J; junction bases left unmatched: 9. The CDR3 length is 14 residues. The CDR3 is CASTQGGASYGYTF. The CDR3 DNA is TGTGCCAGCACCCAAGGGGGCGCGAGCTATGGCTACACCTTC.

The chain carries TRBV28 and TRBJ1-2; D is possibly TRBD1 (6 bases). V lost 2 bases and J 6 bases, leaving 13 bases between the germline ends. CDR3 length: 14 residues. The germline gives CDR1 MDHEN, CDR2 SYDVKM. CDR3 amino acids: CASSLPGRGNGYTF. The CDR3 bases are TGTGCCAGCAGTTTACCCGGCAGGGGAAATGGCTACACCTTC.

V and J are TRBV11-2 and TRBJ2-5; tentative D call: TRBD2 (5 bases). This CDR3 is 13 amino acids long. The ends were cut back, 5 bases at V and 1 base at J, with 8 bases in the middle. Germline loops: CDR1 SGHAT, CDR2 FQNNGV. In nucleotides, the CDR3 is TGTGCCAGCAGCCCGGGAACCCAAGAGACCCAGTACTTC. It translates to CASSPGTQETQYF.

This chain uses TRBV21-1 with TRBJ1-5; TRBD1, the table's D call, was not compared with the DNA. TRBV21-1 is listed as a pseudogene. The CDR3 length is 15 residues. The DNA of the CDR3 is TGTGCCAGCAGCAGGGCAGGGGGGTGCAATCAGCCCCAGCATTTT. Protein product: CASSRAGGCNQPQHF.

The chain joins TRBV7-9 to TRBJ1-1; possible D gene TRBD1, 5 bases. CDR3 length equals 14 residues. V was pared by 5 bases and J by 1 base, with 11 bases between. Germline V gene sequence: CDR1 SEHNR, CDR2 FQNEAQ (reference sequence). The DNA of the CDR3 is TGTGCCAGCAGCGCGCCGGGGACGAACACTGAAGCTTTCTTT. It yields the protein CASSAPGTNTEAFF.

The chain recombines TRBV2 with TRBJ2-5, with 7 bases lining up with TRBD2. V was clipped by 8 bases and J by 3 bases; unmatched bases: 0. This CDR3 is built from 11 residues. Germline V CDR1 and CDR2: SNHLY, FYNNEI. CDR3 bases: TGTGCCAGCGGGGGGGAAGAGACCCAGTACTTC. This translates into CASGGEETQYF.

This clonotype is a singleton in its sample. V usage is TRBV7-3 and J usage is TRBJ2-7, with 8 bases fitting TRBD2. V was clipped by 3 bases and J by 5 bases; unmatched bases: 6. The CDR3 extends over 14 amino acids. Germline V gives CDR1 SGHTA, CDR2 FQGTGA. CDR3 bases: TGTGCCAGCAGCTTTAGCGGGGTAGGAGACGAGCAGTACTTC. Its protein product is CASSFSGVGDEQYF.

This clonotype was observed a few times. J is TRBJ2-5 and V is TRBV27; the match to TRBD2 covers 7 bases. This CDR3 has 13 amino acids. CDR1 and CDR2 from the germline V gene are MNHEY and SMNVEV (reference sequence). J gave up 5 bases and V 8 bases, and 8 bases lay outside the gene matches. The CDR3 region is CASQRLAGETQYF. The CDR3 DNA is TGTGCCAGCCAGCGACTAGCCGGGGAGACCCAGTACTTC.

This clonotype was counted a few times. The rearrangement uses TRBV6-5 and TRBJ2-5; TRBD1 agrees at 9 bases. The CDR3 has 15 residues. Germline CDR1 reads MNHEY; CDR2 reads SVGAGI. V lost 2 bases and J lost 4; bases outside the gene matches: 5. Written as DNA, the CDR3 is TGTGCCAGCAGTTACACAGGGGGCGTCGTAGAGACCCAGTACTTC. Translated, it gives CASSYTGGVVETQYF.

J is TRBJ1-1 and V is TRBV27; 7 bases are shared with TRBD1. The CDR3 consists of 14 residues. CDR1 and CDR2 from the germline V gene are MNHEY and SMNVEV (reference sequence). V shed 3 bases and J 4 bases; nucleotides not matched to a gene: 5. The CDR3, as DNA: TGTGCCAGCAGTTTCCTAGGGGGCGGCACTGAAGCTTTCTTT. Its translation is CASSFLGGGTEAFF.

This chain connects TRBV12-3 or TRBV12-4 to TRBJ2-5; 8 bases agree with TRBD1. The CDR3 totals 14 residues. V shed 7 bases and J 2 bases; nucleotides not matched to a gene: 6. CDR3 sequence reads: CASNGQGSQETQYF. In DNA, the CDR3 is TGTGCCAGCAACGGACAGGGAAGTCAAGAGACCCAGTACTTC.

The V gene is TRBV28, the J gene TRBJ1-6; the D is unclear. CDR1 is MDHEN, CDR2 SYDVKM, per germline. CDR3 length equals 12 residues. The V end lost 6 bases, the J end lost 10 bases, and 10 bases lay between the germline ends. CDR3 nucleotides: TGTGCCAGCAGCACAGTAGGATCACCCCTCCACTTT. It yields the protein CASSTVGSPLHF. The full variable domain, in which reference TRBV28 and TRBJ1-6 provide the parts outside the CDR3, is DVKVTQSSRYLVKRTGEKVFLECVQDMDHENMFWYRQDPGLGLRLIYFSYDVKMKEKGDIPEGYSVSREKKERFSLILESASTNQTSMYLCASSTVGSPLHFGNGTRLTVT.

The CDR3 is CASSYWGAGFTEAFF. CDR3 DNA: TGTGCCAGCAGTTACTGGGGCGCAGGGTTCACTGAAGCTTTCTTT. This sequence joins TRBV6-5 and TRBJ1-1; a possible D gene is TRBD1 (5 bases). The V and J ends lost 1 base and 4 bases respectively, with 13 bases between them. Germline assignment: CDR1 MNHEY and CDR2 SVGAGI. The CDR3 contains 15 residues.

The CDR3: CASSLRGDEQFF. The CDR3 DNA reads TGTGCCAGCAGTTTGAGAGGGGATGAGCAGTTCTTC. The chain recombines TRBV27 with TRBJ2-1; TRBD1 or TRBD2 may be the D gene (5 bases each). The V gene lost 3 bases and the J gene lost 8 bases, with 8 bases spanning the gap. This CDR3 has 12 residues. The germline V gene has CDR1 MNHEY and CDR2 SMNVEV (reference sequence).